These T cell receptor beta chains were read from a single sample in a study of T cells after yellow fever vaccination. Each CDR3 protein gets one entry after TCRdb re-called the 5' RACE reads with MiXCR. The sample contains roughly 340,000 distinct CDR3 sequences, about 4% of which appear only once. Sequencing was performed on PBMCs, taken 5 days after the yellow fever booster vaccination. These receptors all stem from a man between 18 and 29 years old who received the YFV17D yellow fever vaccine. Both conserved end residues are part of each CDR3. D genes are given only for firm matches. Size tells how often a clone was seen (once, few, many) or the class of an expanded clone, and some rows leave it out.

size | J | D | V | DNA | CDR3
few | TRBJ1-3 | - | TRBV12-3/TRBV12-4 | TGTGCCAGCAGTTTTGACAGGCCGCTCTCTGGAAACACCATATATTTT | CASSFDRPLSGNTIYF
- | TRBJ1-4 | - | TRBV7-6 | TGTGCCAGCAGCTTAGCGGCGAGTGAAAAACTGTTTTTT | CASSLAASEKLFF
many | TRBJ2-1 | - | TRBV12-3/TRBV12-4 | TGTGCCAGCAGTGCCTCTTCCGGGACGAAGCAGTTCTTC | CASSASSGTKQFF
few | TRBJ2-7 | - | TRBV7-6 | TGTGCCAGCAGCTTACAGGTGACAAACTACGAGCAGTACTTC | CASSLQVTNYEQYF
many | TRBJ2-5 | - | TRBV5-1 | TGCGCCAGCAGCCGAAGGGCAGGTGGGGAGACCCAGTACTTC | CASSRRAGGETQYF
few | TRBJ2-5 | - | TRBV11-2 | TGTGCCAGCCTGACTGAGGCAGACCAAGAGACCCAGTACTTC | CASLTEADQETQYF
- | TRBJ2-1 | - | TRBV4-1 | TGCGCCAGCAGCCAAGGTTGGCTTGAGCAGTTCTTC | CASSQGWLEQFF
- | TRBJ2-1 | - | TRBV4-1 | TGCGCCAGCAGCCATGCTGCTCGGGGGCGCAATGAGCAGTTCTTC | CASSHAARGRNEQFF
- | TRBJ2-4 | TRBD1 | TRBV20-1 | TGCAGTGCCTCCGGGACAGGGGTAAACATTCAGTACTTC | CSASGTGVNIQYF
- | TRBJ2-5 | - | TRBV7-3 | TGTGCCAGCAGCTTAAACAGAAGAGAGACCCAGTACTTC | CASSLNRRETQYF
- | TRBJ1-1 | TRBD1 | TRBV4-3 | TGCGCCAGCAGCCAAGGGGGGGCAGGGGGGACTGAAGCTTTCTTT | CASSQGGAGGTEAFF
- | TRBJ1-6 | - | TRBV9 | TGTGCCAGCAGCGTAGAGGGGGTGAGAAATTCACCCCTCCACTTT | CASSVEGVRNSPLHF
- | TRBJ2-3 | TRBD2 | TRBV19 | TGTGCCAGTAGTAGACGGGGCGGCGGGGGAACGCAGTATTTT | CASSRRGGGGTQYF
many | TRBJ2-5 | TRBD1 | TRBV13 | TGTGCCAGCACGTACAGGGGTCAAGAGACCCAGTACTTC | CASTYRGQETQYF
many | TRBJ1-2 | - | TRBV5-1 | TGCGCCAGCAGCACCAACTACGTCACTAACTATGGCTACACCTTC | CASSTNYVTNYGYTF
many | TRBJ2-3 | TRBD1 | TRBV7-9 | TGTGCCAGCAGCCCTGGACAGGGGGGGGATACGCAGTATTTT | CASSPGQGGDTQYF
many | TRBJ2-3 | - | TRBV5-1 | TGCGCCAGCAGCTTACGGGACCCCACAGATACGCAGTATTTT | CASSLRDPTDTQYF
- | TRBJ1-1 | - | TRBV7-2 | TGTGCCAGCAGCTTAGATAGGGGGGCTCCTGAAGCTTTCTTT | CASSLDRGAPEAFF
many | TRBJ2-5 | TRBD2 | TRBV18 | TGTGCCAGCTCACCAGGGGAGGGCCAGTACTTC | CASSPGEGQYF
- | TRBJ1-2 | - | TRBV19 | TGTGCCAGTACCCTACCCCGGACAGTATTAGTCCCCACCTATGGCTACACCTTC | CASTLPRTVLVPTYGYTF